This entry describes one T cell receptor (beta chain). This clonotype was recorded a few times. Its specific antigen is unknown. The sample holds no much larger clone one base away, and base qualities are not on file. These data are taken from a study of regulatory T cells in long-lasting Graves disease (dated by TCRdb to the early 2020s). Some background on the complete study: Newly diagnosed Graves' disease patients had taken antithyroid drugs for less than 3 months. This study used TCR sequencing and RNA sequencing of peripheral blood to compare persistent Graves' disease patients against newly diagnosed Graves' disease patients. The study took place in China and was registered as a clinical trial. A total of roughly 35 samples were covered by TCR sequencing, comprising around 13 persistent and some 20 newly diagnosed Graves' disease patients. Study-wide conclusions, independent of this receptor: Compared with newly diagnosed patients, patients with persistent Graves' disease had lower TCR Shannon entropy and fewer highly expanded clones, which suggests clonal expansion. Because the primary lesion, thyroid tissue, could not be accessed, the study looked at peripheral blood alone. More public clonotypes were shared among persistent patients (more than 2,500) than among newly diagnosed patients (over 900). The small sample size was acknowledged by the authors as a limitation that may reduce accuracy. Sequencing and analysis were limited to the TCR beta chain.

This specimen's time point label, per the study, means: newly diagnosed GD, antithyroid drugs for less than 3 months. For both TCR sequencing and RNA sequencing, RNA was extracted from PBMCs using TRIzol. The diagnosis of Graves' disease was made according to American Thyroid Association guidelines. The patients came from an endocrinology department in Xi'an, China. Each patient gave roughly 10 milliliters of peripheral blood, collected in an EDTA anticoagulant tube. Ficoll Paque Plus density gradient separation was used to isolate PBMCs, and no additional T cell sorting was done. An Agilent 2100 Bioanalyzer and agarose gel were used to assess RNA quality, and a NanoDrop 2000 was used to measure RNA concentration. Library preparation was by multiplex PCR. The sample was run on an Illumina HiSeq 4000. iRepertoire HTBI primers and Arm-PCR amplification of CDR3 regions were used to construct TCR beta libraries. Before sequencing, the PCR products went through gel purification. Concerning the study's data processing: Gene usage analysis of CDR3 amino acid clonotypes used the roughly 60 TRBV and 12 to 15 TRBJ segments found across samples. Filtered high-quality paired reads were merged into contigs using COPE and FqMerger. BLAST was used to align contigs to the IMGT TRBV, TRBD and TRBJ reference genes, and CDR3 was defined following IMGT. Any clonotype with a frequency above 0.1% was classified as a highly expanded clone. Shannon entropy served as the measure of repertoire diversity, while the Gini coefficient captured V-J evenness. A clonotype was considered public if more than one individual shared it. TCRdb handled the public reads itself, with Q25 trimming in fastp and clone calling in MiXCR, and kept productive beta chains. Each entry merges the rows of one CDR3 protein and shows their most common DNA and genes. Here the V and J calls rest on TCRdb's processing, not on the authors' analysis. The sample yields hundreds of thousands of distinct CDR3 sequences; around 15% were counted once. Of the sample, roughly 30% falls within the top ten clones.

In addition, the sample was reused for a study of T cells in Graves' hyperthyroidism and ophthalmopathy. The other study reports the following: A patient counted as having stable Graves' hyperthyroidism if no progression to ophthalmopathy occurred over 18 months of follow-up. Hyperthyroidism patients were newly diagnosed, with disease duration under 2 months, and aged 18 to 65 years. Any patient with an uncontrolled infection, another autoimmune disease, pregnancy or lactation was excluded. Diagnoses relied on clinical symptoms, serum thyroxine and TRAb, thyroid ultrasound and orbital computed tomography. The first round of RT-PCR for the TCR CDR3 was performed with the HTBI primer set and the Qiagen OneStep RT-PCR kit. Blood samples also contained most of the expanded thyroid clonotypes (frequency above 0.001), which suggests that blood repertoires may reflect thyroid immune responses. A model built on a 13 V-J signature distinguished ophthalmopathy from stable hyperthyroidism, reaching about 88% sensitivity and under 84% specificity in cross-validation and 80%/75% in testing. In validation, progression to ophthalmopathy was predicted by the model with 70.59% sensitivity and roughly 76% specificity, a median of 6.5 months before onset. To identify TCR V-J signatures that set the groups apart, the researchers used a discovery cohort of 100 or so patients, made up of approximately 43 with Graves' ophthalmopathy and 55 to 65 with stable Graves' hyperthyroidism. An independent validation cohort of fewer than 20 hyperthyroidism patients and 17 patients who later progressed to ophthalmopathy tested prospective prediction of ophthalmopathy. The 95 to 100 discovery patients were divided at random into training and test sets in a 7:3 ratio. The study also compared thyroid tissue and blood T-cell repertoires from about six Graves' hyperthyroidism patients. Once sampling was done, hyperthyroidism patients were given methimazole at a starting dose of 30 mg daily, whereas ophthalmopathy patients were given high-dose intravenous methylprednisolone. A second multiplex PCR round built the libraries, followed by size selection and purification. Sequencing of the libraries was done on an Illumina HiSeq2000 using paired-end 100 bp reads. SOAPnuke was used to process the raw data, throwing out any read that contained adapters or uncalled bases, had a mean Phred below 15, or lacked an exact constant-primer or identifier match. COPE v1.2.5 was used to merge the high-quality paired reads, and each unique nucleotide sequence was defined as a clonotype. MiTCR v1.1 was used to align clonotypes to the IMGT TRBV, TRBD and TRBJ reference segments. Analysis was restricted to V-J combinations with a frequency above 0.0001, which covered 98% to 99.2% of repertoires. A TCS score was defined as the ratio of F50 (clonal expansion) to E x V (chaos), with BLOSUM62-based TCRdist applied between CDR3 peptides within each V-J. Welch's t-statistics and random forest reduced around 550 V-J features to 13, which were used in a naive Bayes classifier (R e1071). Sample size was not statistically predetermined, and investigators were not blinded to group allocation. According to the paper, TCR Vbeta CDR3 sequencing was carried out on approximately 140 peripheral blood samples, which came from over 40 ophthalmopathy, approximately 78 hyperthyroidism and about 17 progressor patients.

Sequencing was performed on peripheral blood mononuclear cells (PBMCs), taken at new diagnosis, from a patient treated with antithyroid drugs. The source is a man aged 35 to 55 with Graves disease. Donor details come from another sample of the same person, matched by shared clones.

The CDR3 loop reads CASSLLAGEETQYF. The DNA reads TGCGCCAGCAGCCTCCTAGCGGGGGAAGAGACCCAGTACTTC. The chain couples TRBV5-1 to TRBJ2-5, with 10 junctional bases fitting TRBD2. CDR1 and CDR2, looked up from the germline V gene, are SGHRS and YFSETQ. Spanning cysteine to phenylalanine, the CDR3 consists of 14 amino acids. Kept here is only the CDR3 DNA, which spans 42 bases and is read in frame from base 1. At the junction V is shortened by 4 bases and J by 3 bases; bases outside the gene matches: 3. With the portions outside the CDR3 filled from the reference TRBV5-1 and TRBJ2-5 genes, the complete variable region becomes KAGVTQTPRYLIKTRGQQVTLSCSPISGHRSVSWYQQTPGQGLQFLFEYFSETQRNKGNFPGRFSGRQFSNSRSEMNVSTLELGDSALYLCASSLLAGEETQYFGPGTRLLVL.